A single sample is the source of the 29 T cell receptor beta chains below, sequenced in a study of control samples from healthy donors and cancer patients. Produced via immunoSEQ multiplex PCR; TCRdb's table is partial and in-frame only. This table has around 120,000 clones, 80% to 90% appearing once. Material for sequencing was PBMCs. The receptors here all came from a woman aged 45 to 65 with colorectal cancer.

This clone ranks as medium-sized (0.01 to 0.1%). V usage is TRBV19 and J usage is TRBJ1-1; D is possibly TRBD1 (5 bases). This CDR3 comprises 15 residues. CDR1 is LNHDA, CDR2 SQIVND, per germline (reference sequence). Trimming took off 0 bases at V and 4 bases at J, with 12 bases between the two ends. CDR3 loop: CASSIELGRGTEAFF. As DNA, the CDR3 is TGTGCCAGTAGTATAGAGTTGGGGCGGGGCACTGAAGCTTTCTTT.

The chain combines TRBV6-1 with TRBJ2-7; TRBD1 or TRBD2 may be the D gene (5 bases each). Trimming removed 0 bases at V and 3 bases at J, with 12 bases between. CDR1 is MNHNS and CDR2 is SASEGT in the germline V gene. CDR3 size: 15 residues. The DNA for the CDR3 is TGTGCCAGCAGTGAAGCTTGGGACGGAAGCTACGAGCAGTACTTC. It encodes CASSEAWDGSYEQYF.

V and J are TRBV7-9 and TRBJ2-7; D gene unclear. CDR1 and CDR2 from the germline V gene are SEHNR and FQNEAQ (reference sequence). CDR3 length: 16 residues. Trimming cost V 5 bases and J 7 bases, with 24 bases left between them. This CDR3 reads CASSPRVGVGVGEQYF. The DNA for the CDR3 is TGTGCCAGCAGCCCAAGGGTGGGCGTCGGCGTTGGTGAGCAGTACTTC.

This sequence joins TRBV19 and TRBJ2-7; 10 nucleotides line up with TRBD2. The CDR3 is 15 amino acids. CDR1 LNHDA and CDR2 SQIVND come from the germline V gene (reference sequence). The V gene end was trimmed by 3 bases and the J gene end by 5 bases; junction bases not matched to a gene: 7. DNA of the CDR3: TGTGCCAGTAGTATCCCACTAGCGGGAAGCAACGAGCAGTACTTC. Translated, it gives CASSIPLAGSNEQYF.

This clone has more than one count but fewer than ten. The junction does not match germline at one end; this may be a read error. The chain employs TRBV20-1 and TRBJ2-1; the match to TRBD2 covers 8 bases. Germline lookup yields CDR1 DFQATT and CDR2 SNEGSKA (reference sequence). The CDR3 is 11 residues long. The CDR3, as DNA: TGCAGTGCTAGAGGACTAGCGAGAAGGGTCTTC. Its translation: CSARGLARRVF.

The sample holds one count of this clone. This chain links TRBV2 with TRBJ2-7; D gene ambiguous. CDR1 and CDR2 from the germline V gene are SNHLY and FYNNEI. This CDR3 is 12 amino acids long. With 1 base removed from V and 9 bases from J, the gap between germline ends came to 10 bases. CDR3 sequence (DNA): TGTGCCAGCAGTGAAGAGGCATCTACGCAGTACTTC. Its translation: CASSEEASTQYF.

Concerning this clone itself: An end of the junction does not agree with germline; a read error may underlie this. The chain has TRBV6-6 and TRBJ1-1; 9 bases fit TRBD1. CDR1 and CDR2 from the germline V gene are MNHNY and SVGAGI (reference sequence). There are 14 residues in the CDR3. CDR3 nucleotides: TGTGCCGGCAGTTTACAGGGGGCGAGCACTGAAGCTTTCTTT. Amino acid sequence: CAGSLQGASTEAFF.

The rearrangement links TRBV7-2 to TRBJ2-3; TRBD2 matches at 7 bases. After removal of 1 base from V and 11 bases from J, the junction contained 6 bases not matched to a gene. CDR3 length equals 13 residues. The germline CDR1 and CDR2 sequences are SGHTA and FQGNSA. The CDR3 DNA follows: TGTGCCAGCAGCTTAGTGGCGGGAGTAGGGCAGTATTTT. This encodes CASSLVAGVGQYF.

V usage is TRBV3-1 (or the pseudogene TRBV3-2) and J usage is TRBJ2-3; no reliable D call. The CDR3 totals 13 residues. Germline-derived CDR1 and CDR2 are LGHDT and YNNKEL (reference sequence). V lost 1 base and J lost 3, with 5 bases in between. CDR3 in DNA: TGTGCCAGCAGCCAAGTGCCTACAGATACGCAGTATTTT. It is translated as CASSQVPTDTQYF.

This chain uses TRBV7-3 with TRBJ1-1; the D is unclear. V was cut by 6 bases and J by 8 bases, with 16 bases left in between. The CDR3 extends over 13 amino acids. The germline V gene encodes CDR1 SGHTA and CDR2 FQGTGA. DNA of the CDR3: TGTGCCAGCAGTTCCTTTCAATCTGGAGAAGCTTTCTTT. It translates to CASSSFQSGEAFF.

In this sample, this clone turned up once. V usage is TRBV25-1 and J usage is TRBJ2-2; tentatively, D is TRBD1 (6 bases). Between the trimmed V and J ends, which lost 5 bases and 5 bases, there was a span of 12 bases. The CDR3 spans 14 residues. Per germline, CDR1 MGHDK and CDR2 SYGVNS. The CDR3 DNA follows: TGTGCCAGCAGTCCTCTTGACAGGACCGGGGAGCTGTTTTTT. Encoded protein: CASSPLDRTGELFF.

The chain combines TRBV7-9 with TRBJ2-7; 8 nucleotides align to TRBD2. The germline gives CDR1 SEHNR, CDR2 FQNEAQ (reference sequence). This CDR3 is built from 17 residues. V shed 4 bases, J shed 3 bases, and the junction held 14 bases outside the gene matches. CDR3 protein: CASSYPRAGALDYEQYF. The CDR3, as DNA: TGTGCCAGCAGCTACCCCAGAGCGGGGGCACTTGACTACGAGCAGTACTTC.

CDR3 in amino acids: CASSRGEAKNIQYF. The CDR3 nucleotides read TGTGCCAGCTCACGGGGGGAGGCCAAAAACATTCAGTACTTC. The chain couples TRBV18 to TRBJ2-4; D perhaps matches TRBD2 (6 bases). Germline CDR1 is KGHSH and CDR2 is LQKENI. The V end lost 4 bases, the J end lost 1 base, and 8 bases lay between the germline ends. The CDR3 has 14 amino acids.

The CDR3 here is CASSLWGTDTQYF. As DNA, the CDR3 is TGTGCCAGCAGCTTATGGGGCACAGATACGCAGTATTTT. The V gene is TRBV7-3, the J gene TRBJ2-3, with no clear D. Germline CDR1 reads SGHTA; CDR2 reads FQGTGA. This CDR3 contains 13 residues. Trimming took off 2 bases at V and 1 base at J, with 4 bases between the two ends.

The gene calls are TRBV20-1 and TRBJ1-2; no clear D. The V gene's germline CDR1 is DFQATT and CDR2 SNEGSKA (reference sequence). V lost 3 bases, J lost 4 bases, and 9 bases lay in between. This CDR3 contains 12 residues. CDR3 sequence: CSASPLGYGYTF. Written as DNA, the CDR3 is TGCAGTGCTAGTCCCCTAGGCTATGGCTACACCTTC.

The V gene is TRBV28, the J gene TRBJ1-6; D is perhaps TRBD1 (5 bases). The germline gives CDR1 MDHEN, CDR2 SYDVKM. The V and J ends lost 6 bases and 7 bases respectively, with 13 bases between them. The CDR3 runs 14 residues. Here the CDR3 reads CASSPGTANSPLHF. The CDR3 DNA reads TGTGCCAGCAGCCCCGGGACGGCGAATTCACCCCTCCACTTT.

The chain carries TRBV4-1 and TRBJ1-4, with D unclear. The V end lost 0 bases, the J end lost 5 bases, and 13 bases lay between the germline ends. This CDR3 is built from 16 residues. Germline CDR1 MGHRA, CDR2 YSYEKL. The CDR3, as DNA: TGCGCCAGCAGCCAAGATCGGTGGGCCGGGAATGAAAAACTGTTTTTT. Its translation is CASSQDRWAGNEKLFF.

The chain carries TRBV2 and TRBJ1-5, with D unclear. CDR1 is SNHLY and CDR2 is FYNNEI in the germline V gene. This CDR3 has 12 residues. V gave up 8 bases and J gave up 0 bases, with 5 bases separating them. The CDR3 nucleotides are TGTGCCAGCGGGGTTAGCAATCAGCCCCAGCATTTT. This gives the protein CASGVSNQPQHF.

The chain links TRBV3-1 (or the pseudogene TRBV3-2) to TRBJ2-5; D is perhaps TRBD2 (7 bases). The CDR3 runs to 16 residues. Per the germline V gene, CDR1 is LGHDT and CDR2 is YNNKEL (reference sequence). Trimming took off 3 bases at V and 3 bases at J, with 17 bases between the two ends. CDR3 sequence (DNA): TGTGCCAGCAGCCATAGGGGGGCGGGAGTGGAAGAGACCCAGTACTTC. This encodes CASSHRGAGVEETQYF.

The chain uses TRBV15 and TRBJ1-2; the D gene is possibly TRBD1 (5 bases). The V gene lost 0 bases and the J gene lost 2 bases, with 19 bases spanning the gap. CDR3 length: 18 residues. Germline assignment: CDR1 LNHNV and CDR2 YYDKDF (reference sequence). In DNA, the CDR3 is TGTGCCACCAGCAGAGAAAGGGACGGCGCGGGTGCCAACTATGGCTACACCTTC. Encoded protein: CATSRERDGAGANYGYTF.

This chain connects TRBV19 to TRBJ1-5; TRBD1 matches 7 bases. Germline V gene data show CDR1 as LNHDA and CDR2 as SQIVND (reference sequence). Losses at the gene ends were 10 bases for V and 0 bases for J; bases not matched to a gene: 6. The CDR3 has 14 residues. CDR3 bases: TGTGCCAACATAGGGACAGTTAGCAATCAGCCCCAGCATTTT. Amino acids: CANIGTVSNQPQHF.

The CDR3 loop reads CASRRVERQETQYF. CDR3 nucleotide sequence: TGTGCCAGCCGCCGGGTGGAACGCCAAGAGACCCAGTACTTC. The chain employs TRBV6-5 and TRBJ2-5; no clear D. The CDR3 consists of 14 residues. Trimming took off 8 bases at V and 1 base at J, with 14 bases between the two ends. The germline gives CDR1 MNHEY, CDR2 SVGAGI.

The rearrangement uses TRBV10-3 and TRBJ1-2; 7 positions match TRBD1. Looked up from germline, CDR1 is ENHRY and CDR2 is SYGVKD. The CDR3 covers 16 residues. With V trimmed by 7 bases and J by 4 bases, 15 bases remained unmatched. CDR3 in amino acids: CAITSGGGGSSYGYTF. The CDR3 nucleotides read TGTGCCATCACCTCCGGCGGAGGGGGCAGCTCCTATGGCTACACCTTC.

This clone was seen a handful of times. The V and J genes are TRBV7-9 and TRBJ1-4; D is unclear. Germline CDR1 is SEHNR and CDR2 is FQNEAQ (reference sequence). This CDR3 comprises 12 residues. Trimming pared 3 bases from V and 8 bases from J, leaving 7 bases between. As DNA, the CDR3 is TGTGCCAGCAGCTTCTATCAGGAAAAACTGTTTTTT. It is translated as CASSFYQEKLFF. Drawing the rest from reference TRBV7-9 and TRBJ1-4, the complete variable domain is DTGVSQNPRHKITKRGQNVTFRCDPISEHNRLYWYRQTLGQGPEFLTYFQNEAQLEKSRLLSDRFSAERPKGSFSTLEIQRTEQGDSAMYLCASSFYQEKLFFGSGTQLSVL.

The chain carries TRBV7-8 and TRBJ1-1; 7 nucleotides line up with TRBD1. J gave up 4 bases and V 3 bases, and 8 bases lay outside the gene matches. The length of the CDR3 is 15 residues. Germline V gene lookup returns CDR1 SGHVS and CDR2 FQNEAQ. CDR3 loop: CASSFRQGGSTEAFF. CDR3 nucleotide sequence: TGTGCCAGCAGCTTCCGACAGGGAGGAAGCACTGAAGCTTTCTTT.

The chain links TRBV10-2 to TRBJ2-7; D unresolved. Germline V gene lookup returns CDR1 WSHSY and CDR2 SAAADI. This CDR3 has 13 amino acids. V gave up 7 bases and J gave up 6 bases, with 16 bases separating them. DNA for the CDR3: TGCGCCAGCACCTCGGTACTACCGGGCGAGCAGTACTTC. It specifies CASTSVLPGEQYF.

The chain has TRBV19 and TRBJ2-1; D is ambiguous. The V end lost 3 bases, the J end lost 9 bases, and 15 bases lay between the germline ends. Looked up from germline, CDR1 is LNHDA and CDR2 is SQIVND (reference sequence). The CDR3 is 14 amino acids. The CDR3 here is CASSIRALDGEQFF. As DNA, the CDR3 is TGTGCCAGTAGTATTAGGGCGCTAGATGGTGAGCAGTTCTTC.

The chain has TRBV24-1 and TRBJ2-5; D is possibly TRBD1 or TRBD2 (5 bases each). Germline V gene data show CDR1 as KGHDR and CDR2 as SFDVKD. There are 15 residues in the CDR3. Trimming cost V 4 bases and J 2 bases, with 13 bases left between them. In DNA form, the CDR3 reads TGTGCCACCAGTGACCGCCGGGGACGGCAAGAGACCCAGTACTTC. Its translation is CATSDRRGRQETQYF.

This chain joins TRBV28 and TRBJ1-1, with a weak D call TRBD1 (6 bases). The CDR3 loop spans 15 amino acids. The V and J ends lost 3 bases and 4 bases respectively, with 15 bases between them. The V gene's germline CDR1 is MDHEN and CDR2 SYDVKM. CDR3 sequence (DNA): TGTGCCAGCAGTTTGCCGGACAGAGGAGGCACTGAAGCTTTCTTT. Translating it yields CASSLPDRGGTEAFF.